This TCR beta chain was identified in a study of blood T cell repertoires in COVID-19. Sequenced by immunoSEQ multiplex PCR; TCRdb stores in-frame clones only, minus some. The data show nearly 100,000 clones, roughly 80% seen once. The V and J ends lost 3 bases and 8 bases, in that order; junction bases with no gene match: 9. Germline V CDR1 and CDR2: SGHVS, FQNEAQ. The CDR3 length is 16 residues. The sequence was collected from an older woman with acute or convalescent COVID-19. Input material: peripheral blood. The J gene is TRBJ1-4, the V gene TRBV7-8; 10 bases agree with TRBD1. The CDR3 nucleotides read TGTGCCAGCAGCTTGTCGACAGGGGGCGCCGGCGAAAAACTGTTTTTT. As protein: CASSLSTGGAGEKLFF.